The rows below give T cell receptor beta chains drawn from one sample of a study of T cells in Graves' hyperthyroidism and ophthalmopathy. TCRdb processed the multiplex PCR reads anew with MiXCR; each CDR3 protein has one entry. The data contain just under 750,000 distinct CDR3 sequences, roughly a third of them singletons. Material: blood. Source of these receptors: a woman between 40 and 50 years old with Graves' hyperthyroidism. Each CDR3 is given with its conserved first and last residue. D genes are given only for firm matches. Expanded clones get a size class; other rows say once, few or many, or leave the size out.

j_gene	v_gene	abundance	d_gene	CDR3aa	CDR3nt
TRBJ1-2	TRBV5-1	once	.	CASSYTVPPEGAGYTF	TGCGCCAGCAGCTACACTGTTCCCCCCGAAGGGGCGGGCTACACCTTC
TRBJ1-5	TRBV11-2	.	.	CASSLLPQHF	TGTGCCAGCAGCCTACTGCCCCAGCATTTT
TRBJ2-3	TRBV19	.	TRBD1	CASRGTGGADTQYF	TGTGCCAGTAGAGGGACAGGGGGTGCGGATACGCAGTATTTT
TRBJ2-2	TRBV10-3	few	.	CASIDANTGELFF	TGTGCCAGTATCGACGCGAACACCGGGGAGCTGTTTTTT
TRBJ2-2	TRBV20-1	few	.	CSARDRESPTGELFF	TGCAGTGCTAGAGATAGGGAAAGTCCTACCGGGGAGCTGTTTTTT
TRBJ1-1	TRBV5-1	.	.	CASSWDSPPTEAFF	TGCGCCAGCAGCTGGGACTCACCCCCCACTGAAGCTTTCTTT
TRBJ1-5	TRBV6-5	.	.	CASGYSPYQPQHF	TGTGCCAGCGGGTACAGCCCTTATCAGCCCCAGCATTTT
TRBJ1-6	TRBV3-1	many	.	CASSFYTAEALHF	TGTGCCAGCAGCTTTTACACCGCCGAGGCCCTCCACTTT
TRBJ1-6	TRBV2	.	.	CASTARGDSPLHF	TGTGCCAGCACAGCCAGGGGAGATTCACCCCTCCACTTT
TRBJ2-7	TRBV29-1	.	.	CSVGTITYEQYF	TGCAGCGTTGGGACCATTACCTACGAGCAGTACTTC
TRBJ2-7	TRBV6-6	many	.	CASSYVGGEQYF	TGTGCCAGCAGTTACGTCGGCGGCGAGCAGTACTTC
TRBJ2-7	TRBV10-3	few	TRBD1	CAISGDRDEQYF	TGTGCCATCAGTGGGGACAGGGACGAGCAGTACTTC
TRBJ1-4	TRBV7-6	many	.	CASSLDDRYEKLFF	TGTGCCAGCAGCTTAGACGACAGATACGAAAAACTGTTTTTT
TRBJ1-1	TRBV5-1	few	.	CASRTIVNTPEAFF	TGCGCCAGCAGGACTATAGTGAACACTCCTGAAGCTTTCTTT
TRBJ2-6	TRBV12-3/TRBV12-4	few	TRBD2	CASSLGGRTTSGANVLTF	TGTGCCAGCAGTTTGGGAGGGAGGACAACCTCTGGGGCCAACGTCCTGACTTTC
TRBJ2-7	TRBV7-2	.	TRBD2	CASSSRGFLAGEPHEQYF	TGTGCCAGCAGCTCCCGGGGCTTTCTAGCGGGGGAGCCCCACGAGCAGTACTTC
TRBJ1-2	TRBV4-3	few	TRBD1	CASSQDSTGNYGYTF	TGCGCCAGCAGCCAAGATTCGACAGGGAACTATGGCTACACCTTC
TRBJ2-7	TRBV7-2	many	TRBD1	CASSQTGVYEQYF	TGTGCCAGCAGTCAAACAGGGGTCTACGAGCAGTACTTC
TRBJ2-5	TRBV12-3/TRBV12-4	.	.	CASSILGRRGPSGETQYF	TGTGCCAGCAGTATCCTAGGCCGTCGCGGACCTTCGGGGGAGACCCAGTACTTC
TRBJ2-7	TRBV7-2	.	.	CASSLGPADGVNSYEQYF	TGTGCCAGCAGCTTAGGCCCGGCGGACGGCGTGAACTCCTACGAGCAGTACTTC
TRBJ2-5	TRBV24-1	.	TRBD2	CATSGDGGMKTQYF	TGTGCCACCAGTGGGGACGGGGGGATGAAGACCCAGTACTTC
TRBJ2-5	TRBV7-8	once	TRBD2	CASSRGGFQETQYF	TGTGCCAGCAGCCGGGGGGGATTTCAGGAGACCCAGTACTTC
TRBJ1-5	TRBV9	few	.	CASSPRSPLEGQPQHF	TGTGCCAGCAGCCCCCGGAGCCCCCTTGAAGGGCAGCCCCAGCATTTT
TRBJ2-5	TRBV7-9	.	TRBD1	CASSLYDRVSETQYF	TGCGCCAGCAGCCTGTATGACAGGGTATCAGAGACCCAGTACTTC
TRBJ2-5	TRBV7-2	many	.	CASSQRGPGGGETQYF	TGTGCCAGCAGCCAGCGAGGACCGGGTGGGGGGGAGACCCAGTACTTC
TRBJ1-2	TRBV6-1	.	.	CASTLDLQDHYGYTF	TGTGCCAGCACTCTGGATCTACAGGACCACTATGGCTACACCTTC
TRBJ2-5	TRBV20-1	.	.	CSARGQGAGKETQYF	TGCAGTGCTAGAGGACAGGGAGCGGGGAAAGAGACCCAGTACTTC
TRBJ2-5	TRBV29-1	.	.	CSVEGGGATQYF	TGCAGCGTTGAAGGTGGGGGAGCGACCCAGTACTTC
TRBJ1-1	TRBV7-9	.	.	CASSLETGHGEAFF	TGTGCCAGCAGCTTAGAGACAGGCCATGGTGAAGCTTTCTTT
TRBJ2-7	TRBV20-1	many	.	CSARHPTYEQYF	TGCAGTGCTAGACACCCCACCTACGAGCAGTACTTC
TRBJ1-2	TRBV7-2	few	.	CASSSIRGGLGSYTF	TGTGCCAGCAGCTCGATTAGGGGGGGCCTGGGGAGCTACACCTTC
TRBJ2-6	TRBV12-3/TRBV12-4	few	.	CASSLEAGANVLTF	TGTGCCAGCAGTTTAGAGGCTGGGGCCAACGTCCTGACTTTC
TRBJ1-1	TRBV6-5	.	.	CASSEDAGRRNTEAFF	TGTGCCAGCAGTGAGGATGCAGGGCGAAGGAACACTGAAGCTTTCTTT
TRBJ1-1	TRBV10-3	.	.	CASSYGRLAAEAFF	TGTGCCAGCAGTTATGGGAGACTCGCGGCTGAAGCTTTCTTT
TRBJ2-5	TRBV3-1	few	TRBD1	CASSPSTGDQETQYF	TGTGCCAGCAGCCCCTCGACAGGGGATCAAGAGACCCAGTACTTC
TRBJ1-5	TRBV7-9	few	.	CASSSGRGGNQPQHF	TGTGCCAGCAGCTCTGGACGGGGGGGAAATCAGCCCCAGCATTTT
TRBJ2-7	TRBV7-6	many	.	CASSSVTGFGEQYF	TGTGCCAGCAGCTCCGTCACAGGGTTCGGCGAGCAGTACTTC
TRBJ2-2	TRBV6-2/TRBV6-3	few	.	CASRGRTAGPGELFF	TGTGCCAGCAGAGGGAGGACGGCCGGACCCGGGGAGCTGTTTTTT
TRBJ1-2	TRBV7-8	.	TRBD1	CASSIGGQRGGYGYTF	TGTGCCAGCAGCATAGGGGGACAGAGAGGAGGCTATGGCTACACCTTC
TRBJ1-2	TRBV20-1	few	.	CSASPVEANYGYTF	TGCAGTGCTAGCCCAGTGGAGGCTAACTATGGCTACACCTTC
TRBJ2-7	TRBV27	few	.	CASRLTRTGNEQYF	TGTGCCAGCAGATTGACGCGAACAGGGAACGAGCAGTACTTC
TRBJ2-7	TRBV10-3	few	.	CATVGGRGSYEQYF	TGTGCCACCGTCGGGGGCCGGGGTTCCTACGAGCAGTACTTC